Below, 5 T cell receptor beta chains from the same sample are listed, as sequenced in a study of T cell responses to AZD1222 COVID-19 vaccine. Sequenced by immunoSEQ multiplex PCR; TCRdb stores in-frame clones only, minus some. The data hold about 150,000 clones, with over 80% observed a single time. The sequencing here drew on peripheral blood, taken on day 0 of MenACWY control vaccination. These receptors all come from an adult in good health.

The chain links TRBV2 to TRBJ2-1, with no clear D. The CDR3 has 10 amino acids. Germline CDR1 reads SNHLY; CDR2 reads FYNNEI. V was shortened by 7 bases and J by 7 bases, with 5 bases between the two germline ends. The CDR3 is CASTGNEQFF. The CDR3 region has the DNA TGTGCCAGCACTGGGAATGAGCAGTTCTTC.

The V and J genes are TRBV29-1 and TRBJ1-1; 8 bases line up with TRBD1. The CDR3 totals 13 residues. V was pared by 6 bases and J by 0 bases, with 3 bases of the junction left unmatched. The germline gives CDR1 SQVTM, CDR2 ANQGSEA. The CDR3 bases are TGCAGCGTCCGACAGGGGTTGAACACTGAAGCTTTCTTT. Amino acid sequence: CSVRQGLNTEAFF.

V usage is TRBV9 and J usage is TRBJ1-4; D call uncertain. There are 16 residues in the CDR3. V lost 2 bases, J lost 1 base, and 12 bases lay in between. Per the germline V gene, CDR1 is SGDLS and CDR2 is YYNGEE. The CDR3 loop is CASSVGRHGTNEKLFF. The DNA for the CDR3 is TGTGCCAGCAGCGTTGGACGACACGGAACTAATGAAAAACTGTTTTTT.

The rearrangement links TRBV5-6 to TRBJ1-3; 10 nucleotides match TRBD1. J lost 7 bases, V lost 3 bases, and 4 bases had no gene match. Germline assignment: CDR1 SGHDT and CDR2 YYEEEE. This CDR3 has 14 residues. The CDR3 here is CASSSTGGGNTIYF. In DNA form, the CDR3 reads TGTGCCAGCAGCTCGACAGGGGGCGGGAACACCATATATTTT.

This chain uses TRBV7-9 with TRBJ1-5, with TRBD1 as a possible D gene (5 bases). CDR3 size: 11 residues. Per germline, CDR1 SEHNR and CDR2 FQNEAQ (reference sequence). With 4 bases removed from V and 9 bases from J, the gap between germline ends came to 7 bases. CDR3 sequence reads: CASSSQGPQHF. Here the CDR3 DNA reads TGTGCCAGCAGCTCCCAGGGGCCCCAGCATTTT.